This TCR beta chain was sequenced in a study of T cell changes during pregnancy in multiple sclerosis. Produced via immunoSEQ multiplex PCR; TCRdb's table is partial and in-frame only. The sample has 40,000 to 50,000 clones, 94% seen once. CDR1 and CDR2 from the germline V gene are SGHTA and FQGNSA. With 2 bases removed from V and 8 bases from J, the gap between germline ends came to 16 bases. The CDR3 totals 16 residues. This chain uses TRBV7-2 with TRBJ1-6; D might be TRBD1 (5 bases). This sequence originates from a female donor with multiple sclerosis, enrolled in a pregnancy study. The sample here was CD4+ T cells from peripheral blood mononuclear cells, taken in the third trimester of pregnancy. CDR3 nucleotide sequence: TGTGCCAGCAGCTTAATGGGGGGAGTAGCCTATTCACCCCTCCACTTT. This gives the protein CASSLMGGVAYSPLHF.